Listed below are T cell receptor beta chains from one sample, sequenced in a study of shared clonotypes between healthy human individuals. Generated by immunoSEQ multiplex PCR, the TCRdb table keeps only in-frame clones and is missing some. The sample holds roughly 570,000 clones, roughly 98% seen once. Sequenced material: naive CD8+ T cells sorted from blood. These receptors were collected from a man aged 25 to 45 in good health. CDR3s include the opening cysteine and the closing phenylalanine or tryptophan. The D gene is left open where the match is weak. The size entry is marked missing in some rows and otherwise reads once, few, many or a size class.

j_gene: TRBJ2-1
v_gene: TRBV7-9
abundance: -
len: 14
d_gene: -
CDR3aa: CASSFTISYNEQFF
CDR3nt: TGTGCCAGCAGCTTCACGATCTCCTACAATGAGCAGTTCTTC

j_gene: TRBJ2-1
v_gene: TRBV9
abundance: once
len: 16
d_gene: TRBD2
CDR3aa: CASSAGTSGSRNEQFF
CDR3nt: TGTGCCAGCAGCGCCGGGACTAGCGGGAGTCGCAATGAGCAGTTCTTC

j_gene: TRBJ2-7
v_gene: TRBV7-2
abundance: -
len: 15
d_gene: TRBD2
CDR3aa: CASSFASGKVYEQYF
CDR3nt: TGTGCCAGCAGTTTTGCCAGCGGGAAAGTCTACGAGCAGTACTTC

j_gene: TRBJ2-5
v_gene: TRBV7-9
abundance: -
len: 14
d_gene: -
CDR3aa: CASSFGLKSETQYF
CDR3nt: TGTGCCAGCAGCTTTGGACTAAAGAGCGAGACCCAGTACTTC

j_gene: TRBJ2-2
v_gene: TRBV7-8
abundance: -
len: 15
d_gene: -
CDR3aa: CASSFYQGNPGELFF
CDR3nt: TGTGCCAGCAGCTTTTACCAGGGAAACCCCGGGGAGCTGTTTTTT

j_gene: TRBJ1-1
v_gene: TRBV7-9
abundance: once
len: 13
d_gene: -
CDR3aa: CASSWSLTAEAFF
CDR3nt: TGTGCCAGCAGCTGGTCGCTGACTGCTGAAGCTTTCTTT

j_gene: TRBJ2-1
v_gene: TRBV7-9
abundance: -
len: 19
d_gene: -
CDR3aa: CASSLEPSSVIVSYNEQFF
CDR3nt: TGTGCCAGCAGCTTAGAACCTTCTAGCGTGATCGTGTCCTACAATGAGCAGTTCTTC

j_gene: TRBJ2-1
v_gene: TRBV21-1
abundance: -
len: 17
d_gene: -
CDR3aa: CASSYPSSGYSYNEQFF
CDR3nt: TGTGCCAGCAGCTACCCTTCTAGCGGTTACTCCTACAATGAGCAGTTCTTC

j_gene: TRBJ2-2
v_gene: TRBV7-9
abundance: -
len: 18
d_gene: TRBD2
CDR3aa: CASSPSSGSEPFTGELFF
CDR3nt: TGTGCCAGCAGTCCCTCTAGCGGGAGCGAACCGTTTACCGGGGAGCTGTTTTTT

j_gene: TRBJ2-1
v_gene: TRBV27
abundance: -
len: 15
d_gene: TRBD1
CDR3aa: CASSTGTGFSDEQFF
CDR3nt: TGTGCCAGCAGTACCGGGACAGGGTTTTCGGATGAGCAGTTCTTC

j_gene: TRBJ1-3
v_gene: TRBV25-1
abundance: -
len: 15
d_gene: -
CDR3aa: CASSTGWGSGNTIYF
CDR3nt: TGTGCCAGCAGTACAGGGTGGGGGTCCGGAAACACCATATATTTT

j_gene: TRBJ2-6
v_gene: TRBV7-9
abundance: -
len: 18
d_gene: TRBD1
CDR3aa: CASSLRDRIRAGANVLTF
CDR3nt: TGTGCCAGCAGCCTCCGGGACAGGATTAGGGCTGGGGCCAACGTCCTGACTTTC

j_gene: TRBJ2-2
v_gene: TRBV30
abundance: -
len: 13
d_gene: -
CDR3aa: CAWSAGYTGELFF
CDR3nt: TGTGCCTGGAGTGCCGGCTACACCGGGGAGCTGTTTTTT

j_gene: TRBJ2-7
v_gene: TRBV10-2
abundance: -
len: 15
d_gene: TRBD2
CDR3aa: CASSDLAGVAYEQYF
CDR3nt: TGCGCCAGCAGTGATCTAGCGGGGGTTGCCTACGAGCAGTACTTC

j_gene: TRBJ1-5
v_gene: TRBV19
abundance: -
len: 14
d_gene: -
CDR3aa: CASSIRFGNQPQHF
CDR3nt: TGTGCCAGTAGTATCAGGTTTGGCAATCAGCCCCAGCATTTT

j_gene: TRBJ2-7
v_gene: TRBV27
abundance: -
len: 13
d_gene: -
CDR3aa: CASSPGSSYEQYF
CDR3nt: TGTGCCAGCAGTCCAGGAAGCTCCTACGAGCAGTACTTC

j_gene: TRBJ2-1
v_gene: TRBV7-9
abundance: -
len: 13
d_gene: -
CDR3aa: CASVPSPYNEQFF
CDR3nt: TGTGCCAGCGTTCCAAGCCCCTACAATGAGCAGTTCTTC